This T cell receptor beta chain was identified during a study of blood T cell repertoires in COVID-19. Across the whole study: Spain, Italy and the United States supplied samples that represented acute and convalescent COVID-19.

As handled by the study authors: Reference gene primer amplification gave nucleated cell count estimates. TCRdb's copy holds only in-frame clones and misses some; the assay was immunoSEQ multiplex PCR. V, J and clone size are those of that table, while D and trimming were read from the DNA. The top ten clones hold about 2.5% of a sample with approximately 210,000 clones, around four fifths of them seen once. J lost 3 bases, V lost 3 bases, and 6 bases had no gene match. The CDR3 consists of 15 residues. CDR1 and CDR2 (germline): SGDLS, YYNGEE. The V gene is TRBV9, the J gene TRBJ2-1, with 7 bases aligning to TRBD1. The specimen was peripheral blood. The receptor was isolated from a woman between 35 and 50 years old with active or convalescent COVID-19. The CDR3 here is CASSGLGTVYNEQFF. The CDR3 DNA reads TGTGCCAGCAGCGGCCTGGGGACAGTCTACAATGAGCAGTTCTTC.